What follows describes a single T cell receptor beta chain. There is no known antigen for this receptor. No quality values exist for individual bases; no much larger clone is one base distant. Using the deep immunoSEQ assay, TCR CDR3 regions were amplified from genomic DNA by multiplex PCR. Extracted genomic DNA from each cell subset was spread evenly across all wells of several immunoSEQ 96-well plates, with each plate serving as a replicate. For sorted subsets, approximately 210 ng genomic DNA, equal to 30,000 to 35,000 T cell genomes, was loaded into each replicate PCR. Purified libraries were measured with a Qubit 3.0 fluorometer, size-checked on a Bioanalyzer 2100, and measured again with the KAPA Library Quantification kit. Every immunoSEQ 96-well plate was sequenced on a separate single-read 150-cycle Illumina NextSeq 550 flow cell. Regarding the original processing steps: Because the immunoSEQ output held only junctional sequences and lacked quality scores, the filtering could not match the filtering applied to full-length reads. To assign V/J genes and CDR3, sequences were annotated against IMGT germline references using PyIR, a Python wrapper for IgBLAST v1.9. Any read was removed if the V/J assignment was weak (E-value above 1e-6), the CDR3 was missing, or the read contained stop codons, out-of-frame junctions, or ambiguous translated residues. V3J clonotypes were defined by identical inferred V gene, J gene, and CDR3 amino acid sequence. Percentage overlap between repertoires was computed as shared unique clonotypes divided by the size of the smaller repertoire. RTK rarefaction, the Chao1 estimator, and Recon v2.1 estimates of unobserved clonotypes were used to assess repertoire richness. Generation probabilities for all TCRbeta clonotypes obtained by the gDNA method from several donors were computed using OLGA. In its TCRdb copy, this immuneACCESS table keeps in-frame sequences only and misses some clones. Where compared with another copy, unresolved V genes explain less than half of these, and the others have no known cause. V and J calls and clone size come straight from that table; D and trimming were deduced from the DNA. Across this sample there are more than 2 million clones, with around 93% seen only once. Around 1.7% of the sample lies in the top ten.

Including cysteine and phenylalanine, the CDR3 has 17 amino acids. Only CDR3 DNA remains: 51 bases, in frame from the first base. According to the germline V gene, CDR1 reads SGDLS and CDR2 reads YYNGEE. V sheds 2 bases and J sheds 4 bases, leaving 20 bases between their ends. For the CD8 naive samples, CD45RO-negative cells were positively selected for CCR7, yielding a CD45RA+CCR7+ population from which TemRA cells were excluded. The donors were healthy, HIV-negative adults who had no recently reported acute infections or vaccinations. Every donor was a Caucasian adult residing in Nashville, Tennessee, USA. Blood was collected by leukapheresis, and PBMCs were isolated by Ficoll-Histopaque density gradient centrifugation and then cryopreserved in liquid nitrogen vapor phase. Analytical flow cytometry was used to check the purity and quantity of each magnetically sorted T cell population. Genomic DNA was isolated from every sorted fraction and measured by UV absorbance on a Nanodrop 2000c.

The data originate from a study of shared clonotypes between healthy human individuals (dated by TCRdb to 2018 to 2020). Broadly, across the study: The cohort included three men and two women between 18 and 49 years of age. For each donor, CD4 naive and CD4 memory were each given three plates, CD8 naive was given two plates, and CD8 memory was given one plate. The study deeply sequenced blood TCR repertoires of five healthy adults to estimate repertoire size and the extent of clonotype sharing between individuals. Libraries were prepared and TCR repertoires were sequenced by different laboratories using diverse techniques, in order to increase sequencing depth and limit assay-specific biases. Between about 0.94 and 10 billion PBMCs per donor were obtained by leukapheresis.

What the authors observed across the whole study: Larger estimated clonotype richness was generally found for naive subsets than for memory subsets. Pairwise subsampling indicated that sequencing depth was expected to affect the degree of clonotype sharing among donors. Only blood was sampled, and tissue TCR repertoires likely differ from those in blood. The genetic and exposure-history diversity represented was limited by the small number of donors. About 4.5% of naive CD4, 3.5% of naive CD8, roughly 2.4% of memory CD4, and 0.4% of memory CD8 clonotypes were shared across a few donors. Rarefaction of sorted-subset datasets indicated incomplete sequencing despite the large sequencing depth. Higher generation probabilities were observed for clonotypes shared by all four sorted-subset donors than for non-shared clonotypes.

The specimen sequenced was naive CD8+ T cells from PBMCs. The cell subset or site label for this specimen denotes: CD45RA+CCR7+. This TCR was sampled from a man between 18 and 35 years old in good health. Some clones in this sample may be carry-over from other donors' samples. This receptor chain uses TRBV9 and TRBJ2-3, with the D gene tentatively TRBD1 or TRBD2, based on 6 matching bases in each. The encoded CDR3 is CASSVGRGTLLADTQYF. The DNA is TGTGCCAGCAGCGTTGGAAGGGGGACTCTCCTCGCAGATACGCAGTATTTT.